Listed below are T cell receptor beta chains from one sample, sequenced in a study of vaccination and CD4 T cells after COVID-19. TCRdb re-derived calls from the PCR reads in MiXCR, one entry per CDR3 protein. The sample records some 11,000 distinct CDR3 sequences, approximately 60% being singletons. These receptors have no identified antigens. This sample comprised CD4+ T cells from blood, cultured in vitro, obtained before SARS-CoV-2 vaccination. Receptors originate from a human donor who had recovered from COVID-19. Both conserved end residues are part of each CDR3. Fields, in order: D gene, J gene, clone size, V gene, CDR3 protein, CDR3 DNA. The D gene is left open where the match is weak. Where a row states a size, it is once, few, many or the class of an expanded clone; other rows omit it.

>TRBD1|TRBJ2-1|once|TRBV6-1
CASERDRGHEQFF
TGTGCCAGTGAGCGGGACAGGGGTCATGAGCAGTTCTTC
>-|TRBJ1-1|-|TRBV20-1
CSGFRGAINTEAFF
TGCAGTGGATTTAGGGGGGCGATAAACACTGAAGCTTTCTTT
>-|TRBJ1-2|few|TRBV15
CATSLVGNYGYTF
TGTGCCACCAGCCTTGTAGGAAACTATGGCTACACCTTC
>-|TRBJ2-3|-|TRBV20-1
CSASSRGISDTQYF
TGCAGTGCTAGTTCCAGGGGAATATCAGATACGCAGTATTTT
>TRBD1|TRBJ2-6|-|TRBV2
CASRVGTGFLDSF
TGTGCCAGCAGGGTAGGGACAGGCTTTTTGGATAGCTTC
>-|TRBJ2-5|-|TRBV23-1
CADPGAMRAPLGETQYF
TGCGCCGACCCGGGGGCGATGAGGGCGCCTCTGGGAGAGACCCAGTACTTC
>TRBD2|TRBJ2-3|-|TRBV24-1
CATSGAAGGLTDTQYF
TGTGCCACCAGTGGGGCAGCGGGAGGCCTCACAGATACGCAGTATTTT
>TRBD1|TRBJ1-5|-|TRBV15
CATSKDRANQPQHF
TGTGCCACCAGCAAGGACAGGGCTAATCAGCCCCAGCATTTT
>-|TRBJ2-7|-|TRBV6-1
CASSRGANYEQYF
TGTGCCAGCAGTCGGGGGGCTAACTACGAGCAGTACTTC
>-|TRBJ2-5|-|TRBV19
CASSEDVQETQYF
TGTGCCAGTAGTGAGGACGTCCAAGAGACCCAGTACTTC
>-|TRBJ1-5|few|TRBV20-1
CSARRQDNQPQHF
TGCAGTGCTAGACGACAGGACAATCAGCCCCAGCATTTT
>-|TRBJ2-3|once|TRBV4-1
CASSQDLPTDTSTDTQYF
TGCGCCAGCAGCCAAGATCTTCCGACGGACACTAGCACAGATACGCAGTATTTT
>TRBD1|TRBJ2-7|-|TRBV20-1
CSALGQGGSYEQYF
TGCAGTGCGCTTGGACAGGGAGGCTCCTACGAGCAGTACTTC
>-|TRBJ2-1|-|TRBV7-2
CASSLGQTSSYNEQFF
TGTGCCAGCAGCTTAGGCCAAACCAGCTCCTACAATGAGCAGTTCTTC
>TRBD1|TRBJ1-1|few|TRBV7-9
CASSFGQGVTEAFF
TGTGCCAGCAGCTTTGGACAGGGAGTAACTGAAGCTTTCTTT
>-|TRBJ1-5|-|TRBV6-2/TRBV6-3
CASRHSPKQPQHF
TGTGCCAGCAGGCACAGTCCCAAACAGCCCCAGCATTTT
>-|TRBJ2-5|-|TRBV2
CASSVAETQYF
TGTGCCAGCAGCGTGGCAGAGACCCAGTACTTC
>-|TRBJ1-2|-|TRBV7-3
CASSLGHSSGYTF
TGTGCCAGCAGCTTGGGACACTCGTCGGGCTACACCTTC
>-|TRBJ2-3|-|TRBV10-3
CAIGEGDTQYF
TGTGCCATTGGTGAGGGAGATACGCAGTATTTT
>-|TRBJ1-3|-|TRBV7-9
CASSSRVSGNTIYF
TGTGCCAGCAGCTCCAGGGTCTCTGGAAACACCATATATTTT
>-|TRBJ2-2|-|TRBV10-1
CASSAGGELFF
TGCGCCAGCAGTGCCGGCGGGGAGCTGTTTTTT
>-|TRBJ2-3|-|TRBV6-4
CASSTTEGSADTQYF
TGTGCCAGCAGTACGACAGAAGGGAGCGCAGATACGCAGTATTTT
>-|TRBJ2-3|-|TRBV19
CASSMSPGSTDTQYF
TGTGCCAGTAGTATGAGCCCGGGATCTACAGATACGCAGTATTTT
>TRBD2|TRBJ2-5|-|TRBV7-9
CASSHPGLAGLGLKETQYF
TGTGCCAGCAGCCATCCGGGACTAGCGGGACTCGGACTTAAAGAGACCCAGTACTTC
>TRBD1|TRBJ1-1|-|TRBV20-1
CSANTPGQGSEAFF
TGCAGTGCGAACACTCCGGGACAGGGATCCGAAGCTTTCTTT
>-|TRBJ2-3|-|TRBV6-4
CASSESWRGTQYF
TGTGCCAGCAGTGAGTCATGGCGCGGTACGCAGTATTTT
>-|TRBJ1-4|-|TRBV6-1
CASSVRGGFEKLFF
TGTGCCAGCAGTGTGAGGGGTGGTTTCGAAAAACTGTTTTTT
>-|TRBJ1-2|-|TRBV24-1
CATSDPGRTYGYTF
TGTGCCACCAGTGATCCCGGACGGACCTATGGCTACACCTTC